These 22 T cell receptor beta chains share one sample of origin, sequenced in a study of T cells in Graves' hyperthyroidism and ophthalmopathy. The investigators amplified TCR beta CDR3 regions from RNA transcripts. The TCR CDR3 first-round RT-PCR relied on the HTBI primer set. MiXCR was run by TCRdb on the multiplex PCR reads, yielding one entry per CDR3 protein. The sample yields about 590,000 distinct CDR3 sequences, around a sixth seen once. Sequencing was done on a sample of blood. Receptors were obtained from a woman aged 25-40 years with Graves' hyperthyroidism.

This clonotype was recorded a few times. The chain combines TRBV5-1 with TRBJ1-1; 7 nucleotides agree with TRBD1. There are 14 residues in the CDR3. J lost 1 base, V lost 4 bases, and 4 bases had no gene match. Germline V gene lookup returns CDR1 SGHRS and CDR2 YFSETQ. Here the CDR3 reads CASSRQGQNTEAFF. As DNA, the CDR3 is TGCGCCAGCAGCCGACAGGGTCAGAACACTGAAGCTTTCTTT.

With respect to this clonotype: It may be a read error: a sequence one base away is much more abundant. This chain joins TRBV19 and TRBJ2-7; 8 positions agree with TRBD1. Germline V CDR1 and CDR2: LNHDA, SQIVND (reference sequence). J was trimmed by 2 bases and V by 3 bases; bases with no gene match: 6. The length of the CDR3 is 15 residues. CDR3 nucleotide sequence: TGTGCCAGTAGTATTCGGGGGACAGGAGCCTACGAGCAGTACTTC. It specifies CASSIRGTGAYEQYF.

The chain combines TRBV5-5 with TRBJ1-2; 8 bases fit TRBD1. In germline, CDR1 is SGHKS, CDR2 YYEKEE (reference sequence). J gave up 5 bases and V 4 bases, and 7 bases lay outside the gene matches. The CDR3 runs 14 residues. In DNA, the CDR3 is TGTGCCAGCAGCCCAGGACAGGGTCAATATGGCTACACCTTC. Its protein product is CASSPGQGQYGYTF.

The V gene is TRBV19, the J gene TRBJ1-5, with D possibly TRBD1 on 6 matching bases. Trimming took 3 bases from V and 5 from J, leaving 11 bases between them. The CDR3 is made up of 14 amino acids. CDR1 is LNHDA and CDR2 is SQIVND in the germline V gene (reference sequence). The CDR3 region is CASSMAGGHQPQHF. The CDR3 DNA sequence: TGTGCCAGTAGTATGGCGGGGGGCCATCAGCCCCAGCATTTT.

Comment on this clonotype: A single base separates this from a much larger clone, so it may be a read error. The chain links TRBV9 to TRBJ1-1; D is unclear. The CDR3 is made up of 13 amino acids. Trimming left V 0 bases short and J 1 base short, with 4 bases between. Germline V gene sequence: CDR1 SGDLS, CDR2 YYNGEE. DNA of the CDR3: TGTGCCAGCAGCGTAGTACAGAACACTGAAGCTTTCTTT. Translating it yields CASSVVQNTEAFF.

The chain carries TRBV19 and TRBJ2-1, with D possibly called TRBD1 or TRBD2 (5 bases each). V lost 3 bases and J 5 bases, leaving 11 bases between the germline ends. The CDR3 is 14 residues long. CDR1 LNHDA and CDR2 SQIVND come from the germline V gene (reference sequence). CDR3: CASSITRGDNEQFF. As DNA, the CDR3 is TGTGCCAGTAGTATTACGAGAGGGGACAATGAGCAGTTCTTC.

The chain employs TRBV7-2 and TRBJ2-5; 11 bases match TRBD2. The CDR3 runs 17 residues. The germline gives CDR1 SGHTA, CDR2 FQGNSA. The V and J ends lost 2 bases and 5 bases, in that order; junction bases with no gene match: 10. This chain's CDR3 is CASSLRLAGTRRETQYF. The DNA of the CDR3 is TGTGCCAGCAGCTTAAGACTAGCGGGAACCCGACGGGAGACCCAGTACTTC.

There are a few counts of this clonotype. A read error may explain this, as a much larger clone is one base away. This chain links TRBV2 with TRBJ2-3, with D unresolved. Germline loops: CDR1 SNHLY, CDR2 FYNNEI. Between the trimmed V and J ends, which lost 7 bases and 5 bases, there was a span of 16 bases. The CDR3 length is 14 residues. The CDR3 here is CASTYNAFRDTQYF. The CDR3 coding sequence is TGTGCCAGCACATATAACGCCTTCAGAGATACGCAGTATTTT.

This clonotype appeared many times. The V gene is TRBV6-2 or TRBV6-3, the J gene TRBJ2-7; D tentatively fits TRBD1 or TRBD2 (5 bases each). The germline V and J ends were trimmed by 6 bases and 3 bases, with 18 bases remaining between them. The CDR3 runs 15 residues. The germline V gene encodes CDR1 MNHEY and CDR2 SVGEGT. The CDR3, as DNA: TGTGCCAGCAGAGACCCCGGGGCTAAGAGCTACGAGCAGTACTTC. It is translated as CASRDPGAKSYEQYF.

This clonotype showed up many times. This chain connects TRBV12-3 or TRBV12-4 to TRBJ2-2; 7 bases align to TRBD2. The CDR3 is 18 amino acids. The ends lost 2 bases at V and 6 bases at J; junction bases unmatched: 15. The CDR3 spells CASSLRGVGLAAAGELFF. DNA for the CDR3: TGTGCCAGCAGTTTAAGGGGAGTTGGGCTAGCGGCCGCCGGGGAGCTGTTTTTT.

This clonotype was counted a few times. The chain couples TRBV12-3 or TRBV12-4 to TRBJ2-7; 9 nucleotides line up with TRBD1. This CDR3 spans 15 amino acids. The junction had 10 bases not matched to a gene; V was cut back by 3 bases and J by 7 bases. CDR3 sequence: CASSFVTGGSFEQYF. The CDR3, as DNA: TGTGCCAGCAGTTTCGTGACAGGGGGATCGTTTGAGCAGTACTTC.

This clonotype was observed at least ten times. This rearrangement joins TRBV7-2 to TRBJ2-1; TRBD2 is a possible D gene (5 bases). The CDR3 length is 13 residues. The germline CDR1 and CDR2 sequences are SGHTA and FQGNSA. Trimming removed 3 bases from V and 9 bases from J, with 12 bases in between. CDR3 nucleotides: TGTGCCAGCAGCTTCCGAACTAGTTTTGAGCAGTTCTTC. This translates into CASSFRTSFEQFF. The full variable domain, with the rest looked up from reference TRBV7-2 and TRBJ2-1, is GAGVSQSPSNKVTEKGKDVELRCDPISGHTALYWYRQSLGQGLEFLIYFQGNSAPDKSGLPSDRFSAERTGGSVSTLTIQRTQQEDSAVYLCASSFRTSFEQFFGPGTRLTVL.

J is TRBJ2-7 and V is TRBV19; 10 bases agree with TRBD2. The tail of the sequence fits TRBJ2-1 better, so the J call may be wrong. The CDR3 extends over 14 amino acids. Germline V gives CDR1 LNHDA, CDR2 SQIVND (reference sequence). In nucleotides, the CDR3 is TGTGCCAGTAGGAGCCTAGCGGGAGTACCCGAGCAGTTCTTC. Protein: CASRSLAGVPEQFF.

This clonotype was counted at least ten times. This sequence joins TRBV12-3 or TRBV12-4 and TRBJ1-5; D may be TRBD1 (5 bases). With 3 bases removed from V and 11 bases from J, the gap between germline ends came to 14 bases. The CDR3 has 13 residues. As DNA, the CDR3 is TGTGCCAGCAGTTTTCAGACAGACCAGACCCAGCATTTT. Translation gives CASSFQTDQTQHF.

V is TRBV27 and J is TRBJ2-7, with TRBD2 matching over 9 bases. V shed 2 bases, J shed 5 bases, and the junction held 4 bases outside the gene matches. In germline, CDR1 is MNHEY, CDR2 SMNVEV (reference sequence). The CDR3 loop spans 14 amino acids. This chain's CDR3 is CASSLASGIHEQYF. CDR3 DNA sequence: TGTGCCAGCAGTTTAGCTAGCGGGATACACGAGCAGTACTTC.

The chain uses TRBV29-1 and TRBJ2-1; TRBD1 aligns across 7 bases. The CDR3 totals 13 residues. In germline, CDR1 is SQVTM, CDR2 ANQGSEA. Germline trimming cut 4 bases from V and 6 bases from J; bases unmatched to any gene: 6. The CDR3: CSVVCPGGNEQFF. CDR3 in DNA: TGCAGCGTTGTATGTCCAGGGGGCAATGAGCAGTTCTTC.

This clonotype was seen repeatedly, ten times or more. This chain connects TRBV24-1 to TRBJ2-7, with 7 bases fitting TRBD1. The ends lost 7 bases at V and 2 bases at J; junction bases unmatched: 10. Germline V gene lookup returns CDR1 KGHDR and CDR2 SFDVKD. CDR3 length: 15 amino acids. DNA for the CDR3: TGTGCCACCAGCGGAAATAGGGACAGAACCTACGAGCAGTACTTC. As protein: CATSGNRDRTYEQYF.

This clonotype was counted between two and nine times. The chain joins TRBV5-5 to TRBJ2-2; tentatively, D is TRBD1 (6 bases). The CDR3 consists of 22 residues. The germline V and J ends were trimmed by 3 bases and 0 bases, with 30 bases remaining between them. CDR1 and CDR2 from the germline V gene are SGHKS and YYEKEE (reference sequence). The chain's CDR3 is CASSYGLTLRIGGPSNTGELFF. For the CDR3, the DNA is TGTGCCAGCAGCTATGGACTGACCCTCCGGATAGGGGGACCCTCGAACACCGGGGAGCTGTTTTTT.

This chain connects TRBV12-3 or TRBV12-4 to TRBJ2-7, with 13 bases matching TRBD2. The CDR3 covers 17 residues. The V and J ends lost 0 bases and 7 bases, in that order; junction bases with no gene match: 9. DNA of the CDR3: TGTGCCAGCAGTTTAGCGCTTGGACTAGCGGGAGTTCGGGAGCAGTACTTC. This translates into CASSLALGLAGVREQYF.

The V and J genes are TRBV19 and TRBJ1-1, with D unresolved. Looked up from germline, CDR1 is LNHDA and CDR2 is SQIVND (reference sequence). There are 16 residues in the CDR3. The ends were cut back, 3 bases at V and 1 base at J, with 15 bases in the middle. CDR3 amino acids: CASSITQLGSNTEAFF. The CDR3 DNA is TGTGCCAGTAGTATTACCCAATTGGGATCGAACACTGAAGCTTTCTTT.

This clonotype was picked up many times. The chain couples TRBV5-1 to TRBJ2-3, with D possibly TRBD2 on 6 matching bases. V was pared by 4 bases and J by 2 bases, with 14 bases between. The CDR3 is 15 amino acids. Germline V gene sequence: CDR1 SGHRS, CDR2 YFSETQ. The CDR3 nucleotides are TGCGCCAGCAGCCCGACTACTAGCCCCACAGATACGCAGTATTTT. Encoded protein: CASSPTTSPTDTQYF.

This clonotype was observed many times. The chain combines TRBV12-3 or TRBV12-4 with TRBJ2-1, with unresolved D. The CDR3 covers 14 residues. V shed 1 base and J shed 0 bases, with 4 bases lying between them. For the CDR3, the DNA is TGTGCCAGCAGTTTAGATAGCTCCTACAATGAGCAGTTCTTC. Protein: CASSLDSSYNEQFF.